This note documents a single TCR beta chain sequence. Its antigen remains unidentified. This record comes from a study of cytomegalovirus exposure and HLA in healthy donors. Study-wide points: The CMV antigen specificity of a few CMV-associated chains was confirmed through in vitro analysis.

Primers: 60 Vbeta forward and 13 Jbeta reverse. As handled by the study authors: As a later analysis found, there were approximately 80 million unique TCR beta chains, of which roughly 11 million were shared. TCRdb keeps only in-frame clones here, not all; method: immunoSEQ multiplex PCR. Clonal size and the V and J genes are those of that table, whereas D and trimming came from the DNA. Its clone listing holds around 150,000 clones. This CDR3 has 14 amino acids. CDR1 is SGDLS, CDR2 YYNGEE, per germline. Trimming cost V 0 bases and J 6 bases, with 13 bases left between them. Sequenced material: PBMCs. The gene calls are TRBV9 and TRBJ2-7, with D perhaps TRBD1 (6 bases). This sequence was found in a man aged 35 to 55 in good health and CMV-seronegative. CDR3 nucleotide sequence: TGTGCCAGCAGCGTAGAAGGCAGGGGTCTCGAGCAGTACTTC. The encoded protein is CASSVEGRGLEQYF.